This record covers a single T cell receptor (beta chain). Its antigen is unknown. TCRdb re-analyzed the 5' RACE reads; it lists each CDR3 protein once, without DNA. Its table lists 450,000 to 600,000 distinct CDR3 sequences. This entry comes from a study of T cells expressing NK-cell markers. Overall study context: Repertoire data for TCR beta were derived from sorted T cells (CD3+CD56+NKG2C+, CD3+CD56+NKG2C- and CD3+CD56-NKG2C+). Among eight sequenced donors, seven carried HCMV seropositivity while one was seronegative.

Points from the study as a whole: There were a few donors in whom these clonotypes also led the CD3+CD56-NKG2C+ fraction. Dominant NKG2C+ clonotypes in six donors made up about 1.0-7.0% of CD8+ T cells.

CDR1 DFQATT and CDR2 SNEGSKA come from the germline V gene (reference sequence). This CDR3 is built from 15 residues. Source material: blood T cells: a sorted CD56 or NKG2C T cell subset, CD4+ or CD8+ T cells, or bulk PBMC T cells (not recorded which). The chain employs TRBV20-1 and TRBJ1-4; TCRdb reports TRBD1, a call that lacks DNA to check it against. This TCR was sampled from a man between 18 and 29 years old in good health. The CDR3 spells CSARVSGQGTEKLFF.